This is a list of T cell receptor beta chains from one sample in a study of control samples from healthy donors and cancer patients. Repertoires were generated with immunoSEQ multiplex PCR, while TCRdb's copy carries only in-frame clones and drops some. Of about 150,000 clones listed, approximately 91% are singletons. Sequenced sample: blood. The receptors were gathered from a man aged 30-40 years in good health. Both conserved end residues are part of each CDR3. Fields, in order: CDR3 protein, CDR3 length, V gene, J gene.

CSVEGQGAYNEQFF,14,TRBV29-1,TRBJ2-1
CASSARDSKNTEAFF,15,TRBV21-1,TRBJ1-1
CAIGRNTGELFF,12,TRBV10-3,TRBJ2-2
CASSRGLNNQPQHF,14,TRBV5-8,TRBJ1-5
CAISSLLNTEAFF,13,TRBV10-3,TRBJ1-1
CASSSGTASGETQYF,15,TRBV5-4,TRBJ2-5
CASPLGEGEQFF,12,TRBV11-2,TRBJ2-1
CATSRGQGVYYGYTF,15,TRBV15,TRBJ1-2
CASSLANRGYGYTF,14,TRBV7-9,TRBJ1-2
CASSGGDRSEQYF,13,TRBV9,TRBJ2-7
CASSVSGGDYEQYF,14,TRBV9,TRBJ2-7
CASSAPGQNSPLHF,14,TRBV9,TRBJ1-6
CASSLWGQGSGNTEAFF,17,TRBV28,TRBJ1-1
CASSLGLGETQYF,13,TRBV12-3/TRBV12-4,TRBJ2-5
CARSFRGLAGIHNEQFF,17,TRBV5-3,TRBJ2-1
CASSGDPGQERYGYTF,16,TRBV2,TRBJ1-2
CSVVGQEENTEAFF,14,TRBV29-1,TRBJ1-1
CASSISRTDTQYF,13,TRBV19,TRBJ2-3
CASSAPGGRSYEQYF,15,TRBV2,TRBJ2-7
CAISAAGSNTGELFF,15,TRBV10-3,TRBJ2-2
CASRGSNTEAFF,12,TRBV5-1,TRBJ1-1
CASSFSGGALDTQYF,15,TRBV6-5,TRBJ2-3
CASSLTGQGGYEQYF,15,TRBV27,TRBJ2-7
CASSWWAENSDTQYF,15,TRBV6-2/TRBV6-3,TRBJ2-3
CASSESGDLNTEAFF,15,TRBV25-1,TRBJ1-1
CASSLTSGGPQETQYF,16,TRBV13,TRBJ2-5
CASSPGLATHNEQFF,15,TRBV5-1,TRBJ2-1
CASSPAGGNYEQYF,14,TRBV5-6,TRBJ2-7
CASSLVIRTGSTDTQYF,17,TRBV7-8,TRBJ2-3
CASSQPSDMNTEAFF,15,TRBV3-1/TRBV3-2,TRBJ1-1
CASRTDRSNNSPLHF,15,TRBV6-5,TRBJ1-6
CASIPDTSYEQYF,13,TRBV11-2,TRBJ2-7
CASSQRSREANYGYTF,16,TRBV5-1,TRBJ1-2
CASRRQQGDYGYTF,14,TRBV5-1,TRBJ1-2
CASSLGTGGNTEAFF,15,TRBV11-2,TRBJ1-1
CASRTQGTGELFF,13,TRBV12-3/TRBV12-4,TRBJ2-2